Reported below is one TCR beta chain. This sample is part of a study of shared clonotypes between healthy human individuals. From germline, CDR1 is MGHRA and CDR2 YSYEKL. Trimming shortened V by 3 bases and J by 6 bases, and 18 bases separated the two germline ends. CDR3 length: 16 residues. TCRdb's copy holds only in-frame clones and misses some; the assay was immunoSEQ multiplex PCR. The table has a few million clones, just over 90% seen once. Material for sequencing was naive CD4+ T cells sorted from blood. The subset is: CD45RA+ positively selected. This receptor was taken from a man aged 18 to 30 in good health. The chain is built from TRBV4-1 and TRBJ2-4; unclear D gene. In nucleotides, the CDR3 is TGCGCCAGCAGCCACCCCGCCAAGGCGGTCGGAAACATTCAGTACTTC. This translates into CASSHPAKAVGNIQYF.